These T cell receptor beta chains were read from a single sample in a study of T cell repertoires in cytomegalovirus infection. TCRdb independently ran MiXCR on the reads; one entry per CDR3 protein. There are 290,000 or so distinct CDR3 sequences in the sample; roughly a tenth occur only once, and approximately 2.3% lies in the top ten. The specimen was PBMCs. The receptors come from a human donor in good health (CMV status not recorded). Some clones in this sample may be carry-over from other donors' samples. CDR3s include the opening cysteine and the closing phenylalanine or tryptophan. D genes are given only for firm matches. Clone size is shown for a subset of rows, as once, few, many or a class of expanded clone.

d_call j_call cdr3_length clone_size v_call cdr3_nt cdr3_aa
TRBD1 TRBJ1-5 14 many TRBV20-1 TGCAGTGCTACGCCCGACAGGGATATTCAGCCCCAGCATTTT CSATPDRDIQPQHF
- TRBJ1-1 14 many TRBV7-2 TGTGCCAGCAGCTTAGCCTACAGAAACACTGAAGCTTTCTTT CASSLAYRNTEAFF
- TRBJ1-5 16 few TRBV20-1 TGCAGTGCTAGAGATGAGGGACAAGAGCGGAGTCAGCCCCAGCATTTT CSARDEGQERSQPQHF
- TRBJ2-7 15 few TRBV5-5 TGTGCCAGCAGCCTCCGGGACGGAGGGCCCTACGAGCAGTACTTC CASSLRDGGPYEQYF
- TRBJ2-1 15 - TRBV28 TGTGCCAGCAGATCGGGACACCGAGATCCCAATGAGCAGTTCTTC CASRSGHRDPNEQFF
- TRBJ1-4 15 many TRBV14 TGTGCCAGCAGCCAAGACAGCCGGCTGAATGAAAAACTGTTTTTT CASSQDSRLNEKLFF
- TRBJ2-2 13 many TRBV20-1 TGCAGTCTCCCTCGCTTAGACACCGGGGAGCTGTTTTTT CSLPRLDTGELFF
TRBD1 TRBJ1-1 12 few TRBV29-1 TGCAGCGTTGCCAGGGGGGCCACTGAAGCTTTCTTT CSVARGATEAFF
- TRBJ2-5 17 many TRBV28 TGTGCCAGCAGTTCGGATAAACAGGGAGGGGACCAAGAGACCCAGTACTTC CASSSDKQGGDQETQYF
TRBD1 TRBJ2-3 16 many TRBV5-1 TGCGCCAGCAGCCCGGGGGACAGGGCTAAGACAGATACGCAGTATTTT CASSPGDRAKTDTQYF
- TRBJ1-2 12 many TRBV5-4 TGTGCCAGCAGCCCGGACAGCTATGGCTACACCTTC CASSPDSYGYTF
- TRBJ1-1 14 - TRBV7-2 TGTGCCAGCAGCGCGGGTTTCATGAACACTGAAGCTTTCTTT CASSAGFMNTEAFF
TRBD2 TRBJ2-3 13 many TRBV28 TGTGCCAGCAGCTCCCGCCGGACTAGTACGCAGTATTTT CASSSRRTSTQYF
- TRBJ1-1 15 many TRBV6-5 TGTGCCAGCAGTTACTCGAAAACGGGTGGCACTGAAGCTTTCTTT CASSYSKTGGTEAFF
- TRBJ1-2 14 many TRBV12-3/TRBV12-4 TGTGCCAGCAGTTTAGATTGGGGGAGCTATGGCTACACCTTC CASSLDWGSYGYTF
TRBD2 TRBJ2-1 16 - TRBV6-5 TGTGCCAGCACCCTGACTAGCGCTAGCTCCTACAATGAGCAGTTCTTC CASTLTSASSYNEQFF
- TRBJ1-1 13 many TRBV19 TGTGCCAGCTCCGACGGACCGAACACTGAAGCTTTCTTT CASSDGPNTEAFF
TRBD1 TRBJ2-4 15 many TRBV2 TGTGCCAGCAGTGATCGACCGGGACAGGGGAACATTCAGTACTTC CASSDRPGQGNIQYF
TRBD1 TRBJ1-1 13 - TRBV9 TGTGCCAGCAGCGTGACAGGGAATAGTGAAGCTTTCTTT CASSVTGNSEAFF
TRBD1 TRBJ1-5 17 many TRBV7-9 TGTGCCAGCAGCTTAACTAACCCGGGACAGGGCAATCAGCCCCAGCATTTT CASSLTNPGQGNQPQHF
- TRBJ2-3 12 few TRBV28 TGTGCCAGCACCCCCGGGAAAGATACGCAGTATTTT CASTPGKDTQYF
TRBD1 TRBJ2-3 17 - TRBV18 TGTGCCAGCTCACCAAACCCGGGACAGCCGGCTTGGGATACGCAGTATTTT CASSPNPGQPAWDTQYF
- TRBJ2-1 14 few TRBV29-1 TGCAGCGTTGAGGGCGGGGGCGCAAAAGATGAGCAGTTCTTC CSVEGGGAKDEQFF
TRBD2 TRBJ2-1 18 many TRBV20-1 TGCAGTGCTAGATCTGGGGGGGGGGAGTTTTCAGGCTACAATGAGCAGTTCTTC CSARSGGGEFSGYNEQFF
- TRBJ2-2 14 - TRBV5-1 TGCGCCAGCAGCATAGACAGGGAGGCCGGGGGGCTGTTTTTT CASSIDREAGGLFF
- TRBJ1-1 14 many TRBV7-2 TGTGCCAGCAGCGCTTCAACAGGGAAGGTCGAAGCTTTCTTT CASSASTGKVEAFF
TRBD1 TRBJ2-1 16 - TRBV6-2/TRBV6-3 TGTGCCAGCAGTTACGGGACAGGGGTGCGGTACAATGAGCAGTTCTTC CASSYGTGVRYNEQFF
- TRBJ2-7 12 few TRBV10-3 TGTGCCATCAGCGCGACGGATGGCGAGCAGTACTTC CAISATDGEQYF
- TRBJ1-5 14 - TRBV18 TGTGCCAGCTCACCAAAAAGCAACAATCAGCCCCAGCATTTT CASSPKSNNQPQHF
TRBD1 TRBJ1-6 18 - TRBV20-1 TGCAGTGCAAAGCCGGGACAGCGCTTCATCTCCTATAATTCACCCCTCCACTTT CSAKPGQRFISYNSPLHF
- TRBJ2-1 12 many TRBV7-2 TGTGCCAGCAGCTGGGCCGTTCCTGAGCAGTTCTTC CASSWAVPEQFF
TRBD1 TRBJ2-1 19 many TRBV11-2 TGTGCCAGCAGCTTAGCGGACAGGGGGCGTTTAACCCCTTACAATGAGCAGTTCTTC CASSLADRGRLTPYNEQFF
- TRBJ2-6 14 many TRBV20-1 TGCAGTGCTACCCTCACCTCTGGGGCCAACGTCCTGACTTTC CSATLTSGANVLTF
- TRBJ2-7 13 few TRBV20-1 TGCAGTGCTAGAGGGGGGTTACGCTACGAGCAGTACTTC CSARGGLRYEQYF
- TRBJ1-4 14 - TRBV20-1 TGCAGTGCTAGAGATCCGCAGGGAGAGGAAAAACTGTTTTTT CSARDPQGEEKLFF
- TRBJ1-4 12 - TRBV25-1 TGTGCCAGCAGGCGAGGTCAAGAAAAACTGTTTTTT CASRRGQEKLFF
- TRBJ2-1 16 many TRBV28 TGTGCCAGCAGTTTCATGGGGGTGCGCGGGTACAATGAGCAGTTCTTC CASSFMGVRGYNEQFF
TRBD2 TRBJ2-1 17 many TRBV29-1 TGCAGAGCCGGGACTAGCGGGGGGATCTCAAGTTACAATGAGCAGTTCTTC CRAGTSGGISSYNEQFF
TRBD1 TRBJ2-2 16 many TRBV5-6 TGTGCCAGCAGCATGGACAGGTTAGGGGACACCGGGGAGCTGTTTTTT CASSMDRLGDTGELFF
TRBD1 TRBJ2-7 17 many TRBV20-1 TGCAGTGCCATACACTTGGGACAGGGGCGCTTCTCCTACGAGCAGTACTTC CSAIHLGQGRFSYEQYF
TRBD1 TRBJ1-2 14 many TRBV28 TGTGCCAGCAGCGCCGGGACAGGGAGAGTCGGCTACACCTTC CASSAGTGRVGYTF
- TRBJ2-1 16 many TRBV5-1 TGCGCCAGCAGCTTAAAGACAGGTCGGAGCAACAATGAGCAGTTCTTC CASSLKTGRSNNEQFF
- TRBJ1-1 14 many TRBV27 TGTGCCAGCAGTCCAACTAATAGGGACACTGAAGCTTTCTTT CASSPTNRDTEAFF
- TRBJ1-5 14 many TRBV2 TGTGCCAGCAGTGAAAGGCACAGCAATCAGCCCCAGCATTTT CASSERHSNQPQHF
TRBD1 TRBJ1-5 15 many TRBV7-2 TGTGCCAGCAGCTCCACAACGACAGGGAATCAGCCCCAGCATTTT CASSSTTTGNQPQHF
- TRBJ1-5 13 many TRBV28 TGTGCCAGCACCTCCGGGGGTTGGCAGCCCCAGCATTTT CASTSGGWQPQHF
- TRBJ2-1 11 many TRBV28 TGTGCCAGCAGTTCCGTCCCTCGGCAGTTCTTC CASSSVPRQFF
- TRBJ1-2 14 - TRBV6-6 TGTGCCAGCAGTTACTCAGGGGGGACTGATGGCTACACCTTC CASSYSGGTDGYTF
- TRBJ1-1 14 many TRBV14 TGTGCCAGCAGCCAGGCCGACGGGAACACTGAAGCTTTCTTT CASSQADGNTEAFF
- TRBJ2-1 15 many TRBV11-2 TGTGCCAGCAGCTGGGAAGGCGAGTTGCGAAATGAGCAGTTCTTC CASSWEGELRNEQFF
- TRBJ1-1 13 many TRBV4-3 TGCGCCAGCAGCCAAGGGGAATGGGCTGAAGCTTTCTTT CASSQGEWAEAFF
TRBD2 TRBJ2-5 19 few TRBV28 TGTGCCAGCAGTCCCCGACCCGGGACTAGCGGGGGCCCTAAAGAGACCCAGTACTTC CASSPRPGTSGGPKETQYF
- TRBJ2-7 13 many TRBV10-3 TGTGCCATCAGGGGTGGACAGTCTTACGAGCAGTACTTC CAIRGGQSYEQYF